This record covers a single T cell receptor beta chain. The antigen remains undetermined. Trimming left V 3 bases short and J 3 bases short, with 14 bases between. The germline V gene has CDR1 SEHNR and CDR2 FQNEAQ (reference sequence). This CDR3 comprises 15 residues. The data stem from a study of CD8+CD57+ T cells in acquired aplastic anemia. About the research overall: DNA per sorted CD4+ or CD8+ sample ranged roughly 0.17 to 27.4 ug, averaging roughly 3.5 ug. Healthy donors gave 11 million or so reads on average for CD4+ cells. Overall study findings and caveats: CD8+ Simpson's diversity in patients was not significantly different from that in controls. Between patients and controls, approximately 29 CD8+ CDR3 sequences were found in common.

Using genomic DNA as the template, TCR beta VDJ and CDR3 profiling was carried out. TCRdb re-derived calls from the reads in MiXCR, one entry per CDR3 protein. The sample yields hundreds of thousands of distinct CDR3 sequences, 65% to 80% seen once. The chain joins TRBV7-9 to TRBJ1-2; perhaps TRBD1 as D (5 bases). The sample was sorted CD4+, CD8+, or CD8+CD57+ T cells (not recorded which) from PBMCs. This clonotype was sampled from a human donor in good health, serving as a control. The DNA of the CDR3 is TGTGCCAGCAGCTTCAAGAGGGGAGAATACTATGGCTACACCTTC. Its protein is CASSFKRGEYYGYTF.